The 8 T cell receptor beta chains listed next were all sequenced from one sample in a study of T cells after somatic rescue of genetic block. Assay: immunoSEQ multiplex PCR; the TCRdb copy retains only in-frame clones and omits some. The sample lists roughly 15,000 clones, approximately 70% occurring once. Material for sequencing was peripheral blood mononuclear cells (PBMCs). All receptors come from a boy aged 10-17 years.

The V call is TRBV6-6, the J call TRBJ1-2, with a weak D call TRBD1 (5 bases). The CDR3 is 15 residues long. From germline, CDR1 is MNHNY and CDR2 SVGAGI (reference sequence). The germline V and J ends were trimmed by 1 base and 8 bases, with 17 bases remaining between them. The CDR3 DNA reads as TGTGCCAGCAGTTACTGGGCAGGGATGGCAGAAGGCTACACCTTC. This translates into CASSYWAGMAEGYTF.

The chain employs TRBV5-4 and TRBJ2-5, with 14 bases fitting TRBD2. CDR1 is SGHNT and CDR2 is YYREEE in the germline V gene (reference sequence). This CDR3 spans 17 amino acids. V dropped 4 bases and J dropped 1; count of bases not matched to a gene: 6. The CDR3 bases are TGTGCCAGCAGCCCCGGACTAGCGGGGGGCCTCCAAGAGACCCAGTACTTC. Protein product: CASSPGLAGGLQETQYF.

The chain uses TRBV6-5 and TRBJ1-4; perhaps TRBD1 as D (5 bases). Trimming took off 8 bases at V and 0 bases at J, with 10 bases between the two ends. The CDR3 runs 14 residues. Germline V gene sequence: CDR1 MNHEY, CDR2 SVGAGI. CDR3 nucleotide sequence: TGTGCCAGCTCAGGGAGAGCAACTAATGAAAAACTGTTTTTT. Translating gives CASSGRATNEKLFF.

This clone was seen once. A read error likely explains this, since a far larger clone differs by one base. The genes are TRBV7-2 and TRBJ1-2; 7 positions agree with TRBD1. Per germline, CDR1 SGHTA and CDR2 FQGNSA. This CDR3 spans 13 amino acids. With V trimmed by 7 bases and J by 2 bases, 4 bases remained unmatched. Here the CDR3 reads CASKLTGNYGYTF. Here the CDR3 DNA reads TGTGCCAGCAAGTTGACAGGGAACTATGGCTACACCTTC. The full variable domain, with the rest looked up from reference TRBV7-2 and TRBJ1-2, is GAGVSQSPSNKVTEKGKDVELRCDPISGHTALYWYRQSLGQGLEFLIYFQGNSAPDKSGLPSDRFSAERTGGSVSTLTIQRTQQEDSAVYLCASKLTGNYGYTFGSGTRLTVV.

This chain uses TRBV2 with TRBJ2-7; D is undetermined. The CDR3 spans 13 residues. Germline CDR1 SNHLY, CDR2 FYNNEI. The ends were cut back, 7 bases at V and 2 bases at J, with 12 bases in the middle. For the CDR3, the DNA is TGTGCCAGCAACGCCGGTTTAACCTACGAGCAGTACTTC. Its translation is CASNAGLTYEQYF.

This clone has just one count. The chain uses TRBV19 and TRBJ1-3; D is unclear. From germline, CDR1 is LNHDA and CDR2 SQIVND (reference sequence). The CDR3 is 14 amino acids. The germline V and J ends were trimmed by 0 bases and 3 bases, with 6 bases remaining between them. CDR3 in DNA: TGTGCCAGTAGTATAGAGAAGATTGGAAACACCATATATTTT. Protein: CASSIEKIGNTIYF.

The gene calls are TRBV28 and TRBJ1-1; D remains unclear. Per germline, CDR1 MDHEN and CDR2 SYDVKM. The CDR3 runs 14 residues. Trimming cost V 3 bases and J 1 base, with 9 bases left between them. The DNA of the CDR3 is TGTGCCAGCAGTTTTCTGGGATCGAACACTGAAGCTTTCTTT. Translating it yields CASSFLGSNTEAFF.

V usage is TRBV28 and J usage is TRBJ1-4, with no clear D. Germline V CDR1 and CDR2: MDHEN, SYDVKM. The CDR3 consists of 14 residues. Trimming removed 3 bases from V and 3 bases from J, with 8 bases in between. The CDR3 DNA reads TGTGCCAGCAGTTTGGTTGGACCTAATGAAAAACTGTTTTTT. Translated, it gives CASSLVGPNEKLFF.